This TCR beta chain is drawn from a study of OX40 agonist ivuxolimab in advanced cancers. Looking at the study overall: Treatment received earlier with anti-PD-1, anti-PD-L1 or anti-CTLA-4 agents was allowed, and over 30% had some.

Sequencing was performed with immunoSEQ multiplex PCR; in TCRdb, only in-frame clones are kept and a portion is missing. The table shows 55,000 or so clones, with around nine tenths occurring only once. CDR3 length equals 15 residues. Trimming shortened V by 2 bases and J by 0 bases, and 8 bases separated the two germline ends. The germline gives CDR1 MNHNY, CDR2 SVGAGI (reference sequence). This specimen was CD4+ or CD8+ T cells sorted from blood, taken in a trial of the OX40 agonist ivuxolimab. This chain connects TRBV6-6 to TRBJ1-5; D is ambiguous. This clonotype was obtained from an adult with an advanced solid tumor such as melanoma, head and neck, liver or kidney cancer. CDR3 bases: TGTGCCAGCAGTTACGGGCAGTCTAGCAATCAGCCCCAGCATTTT. Translated, it gives CASSYGQSSNQPQHF.